A selection of T cell receptor beta chains follows, all from one sample in a study of CD8+CD57+ T cells in acquired aplastic anemia. TCRdb itself ran the reads through MiXCR, one entry per CDR3 protein. Altogether more than 150,000 distinct CDR3 sequences are present, about 47% being singletons, with the ten largest covering approximately 2.9%. Source material: sorted CD4+, CD8+, or CD8+CD57+ T cells (not recorded which) from PBMCs. These receptors were collected from a human donor in good health. The CDR3 runs from the conserved cysteine through the conserved F or W. Fields, in order: clone size, V gene, J gene, D gene, CDR3 protein, CDR3 DNA. A D gene is named only where the DNA matches it firmly. Not all rows give a size; the values are once, few, many and, for expanded clones, a class.

clone_size: many; v_call: TRBV5-6; j_call: TRBJ1-4; d_call: -; cdr3_aa: CASSLRRPNEKLFF; cdr3_nt: TGTGCCAGCAGCTTGAGACGGCCTAATGAAAAACTGTTTTTT
clone_size: once; v_call: TRBV20-1; j_call: TRBJ1-3; d_call: -; cdr3_aa: CSARDLQTFGNIIYF; cdr3_nt: TGCAGTGCTAGAGATTTACAGACCTTCGGAAACATCATATATTTT
clone_size: few; v_call: TRBV6-1; j_call: TRBJ2-7; d_call: -; cdr3_aa: CTSSADPSSYEQYF; cdr3_nt: TGTACCAGCAGTGCTGATCCTAGCTCCTACGAGCAGTACTTC
clone_size: -; v_call: TRBV2; j_call: TRBJ2-2; d_call: -; cdr3_aa: CASTRGGVLGTGELFF; cdr3_nt: TGTGCCAGCACCAGGGGCGGAGTTCTCGGGACCGGGGAGCTGTTTTTT
clone_size: -; v_call: TRBV12-3/TRBV12-4; j_call: TRBJ2-1; d_call: -; cdr3_aa: CASSTSSGNEQFF; cdr3_nt: TGTGCCAGCAGCACTAGTTCGGGGAATGAGCAGTTCTTC
clone_size: -; v_call: TRBV3-1; j_call: TRBJ1-5; d_call: -; cdr3_aa: CASSHTLSRGGNQPQHF; cdr3_nt: TGTGCCAGCAGCCACACATTATCACGGGGGGGCAATCAGCCCCAGCATTTT
clone_size: few; v_call: TRBV2; j_call: TRBJ1-1; d_call: TRBD1; cdr3_aa: CASKWTGVDGTEAFF; cdr3_nt: TGTGCCAGCAAATGGACAGGGGTGGATGGCACTGAAGCTTTCTTT
clone_size: -; v_call: TRBV2; j_call: TRBJ2-1; d_call: TRBD2; cdr3_aa: CASSHPGLAKDNEQFF; cdr3_nt: TGTGCCAGCAGCCACCCGGGACTAGCGAAAGATAATGAGCAGTTCTTC
clone_size: many; v_call: TRBV20-1; j_call: TRBJ2-3; d_call: TRBD2; cdr3_aa: CSATGLAGERSDTQYF; cdr3_nt: TGCAGTGCTACGGGACTAGCGGGAGAGAGATCAGATACGCAGTATTTT
clone_size: -; v_call: TRBV19; j_call: TRBJ2-1; d_call: TRBD2; cdr3_aa: CASKERGNEQFF; cdr3_nt: TGTGCCAGTAAAGAGCGGGGGAATGAGCAGTTCTTC
clone_size: once; v_call: TRBV7-8; j_call: TRBJ1-2; d_call: -; cdr3_aa: CASSLAREQGINYGYTF; cdr3_nt: TGTGCCAGCAGCTTAGCCCGGGAGCAGGGGATTAACTATGGCTACACCTTC
clone_size: few; v_call: TRBV29-1; j_call: TRBJ1-3; d_call: -; cdr3_aa: CSVAKSGNTIYF; cdr3_nt: TGCAGCGTTGCCAAATCTGGAAACACCATATATTTT
clone_size: few; v_call: TRBV12-3/TRBV12-4; j_call: TRBJ1-3; d_call: TRBD1; cdr3_aa: CASSLLQGARNTIYF; cdr3_nt: TGTGCCAGCAGTTTATTGCAGGGGGCGAGAAACACCATATATTTT
clone_size: -; v_call: TRBV12-3/TRBV12-4; j_call: TRBJ2-1; d_call: -; cdr3_aa: CASSLIRRDFEQFF; cdr3_nt: TGTGCCAGCAGTTTAATTCGAAGGGACTTTGAGCAGTTCTTC
clone_size: -; v_call: TRBV10-3; j_call: TRBJ1-1; d_call: -; cdr3_aa: CAISDGYTEAFF; cdr3_nt: TGTGCCATCAGTGACGGGTACACTGAAGCTTTCTTT
clone_size: many; v_call: TRBV2; j_call: TRBJ2-2; d_call: -; cdr3_aa: CASRQDLWTGELFF; cdr3_nt: TGTGCCAGCAGACAAGATCTTTGGACCGGGGAGCTGTTTTTT
clone_size: -; v_call: TRBV2; j_call: TRBJ1-6; d_call: TRBD1; cdr3_aa: CASPGQPNSPLHF; cdr3_nt: TGTGCCAGTCCGGGACAGCCTAATTCACCCCTCCACTTT
clone_size: many; v_call: TRBV7-6; j_call: TRBJ2-5; d_call: TRBD2; cdr3_aa: CASSLAQGLAGGETQYF; cdr3_nt: TGTGCCAGCAGCTTAGCCCAGGGACTAGCGGGAGGAGAGACCCAGTACTTC
clone_size: -; v_call: TRBV13; j_call: TRBJ1-4; d_call: TRBD1; cdr3_aa: CASSSGQGSEKLFF; cdr3_nt: TGTGCCAGCAGTTCGGGACAGGGGAGTGAAAAACTGTTTTTT
clone_size: -; v_call: TRBV19; j_call: TRBJ1-1; d_call: -; cdr3_aa: CASSMGAGRNTEAFF; cdr3_nt: TGTGCCAGTAGTATGGGTGCGGGGAGGAACACTGAAGCTTTCTTT
clone_size: -; v_call: TRBV7-2; j_call: TRBJ2-2; d_call: -; cdr3_aa: CASSLALGNTGELFF; cdr3_nt: TGTGCCAGCAGCTTAGCCCTAGGGAACACCGGGGAGCTGTTTTTT
clone_size: -; v_call: TRBV4-2; j_call: TRBJ2-5; d_call: -; cdr3_aa: CASSQGGAVGSMETQYF; cdr3_nt: TGTGCCAGCAGCCAAGGCGGAGCGGTAGGTAGCATGGAGACCCAGTACTTC
clone_size: -; v_call: TRBV7-9; j_call: TRBJ2-7; d_call: -; cdr3_aa: CASSQSGGYEQYF; cdr3_nt: TGTGCCAGCAGCCAATCTGGAGGGTACGAGCAGTACTTC
clone_size: many; v_call: TRBV11-2; j_call: TRBJ2-1; d_call: -; cdr3_aa: CASTPGYEQFF; cdr3_nt: TGTGCCAGCACCCCCGGCTACGAGCAGTTCTTC
clone_size: -; v_call: TRBV3-1; j_call: TRBJ2-1; d_call: TRBD1; cdr3_aa: CASSIDRAKQFF; cdr3_nt: TGTGCCAGCAGTATAGACAGGGCAAAGCAGTTCTTC
clone_size: -; v_call: TRBV12-3/TRBV12-4; j_call: TRBJ2-6; d_call: -; cdr3_aa: CASARNAQGTGANVLTF; cdr3_nt: TGTGCCAGCGCCCGAAACGCCCAGGGGACTGGGGCCAACGTCCTGACTTTC
clone_size: -; v_call: TRBV7-8; j_call: TRBJ2-7; d_call: TRBD1; cdr3_aa: CASSLGDRGGEQYF; cdr3_nt: TGTGCCAGCAGCTTAGGAGACAGGGGTGGCGAGCAGTACTTC
clone_size: -; v_call: TRBV6-2/TRBV6-3; j_call: TRBJ2-3; d_call: -; cdr3_aa: CASSYRRKQGGRDTQYF; cdr3_nt: TGTGCCAGCAGTTACCGACGGAAACAGGGAGGAAGGGATACGCAGTATTTT
clone_size: -; v_call: TRBV19; j_call: TRBJ1-5; d_call: TRBD1; cdr3_aa: CASSTQGRSNQPQHF; cdr3_nt: TGTGCCAGTAGTACACAGGGGCGTAGCAATCAGCCCCAGCATTTT
clone_size: -; v_call: TRBV7-2; j_call: TRBJ1-2; d_call: TRBD1; cdr3_aa: CASSLQGALPNTYGGYTF; cdr3_nt: TGTGCCAGCAGCTTGCAGGGGGCCCTTCCTAATACCTATGGAGGCTACACCTTC
clone_size: -; v_call: TRBV29-1; j_call: TRBJ2-3; d_call: -; cdr3_aa: CSVEAWGSGDTQYF; cdr3_nt: TGCAGCGTTGAAGCCTGGGGGTCAGGAGATACGCAGTATTTT
clone_size: many; v_call: TRBV7-9; j_call: TRBJ2-3; d_call: TRBD2; cdr3_aa: CASSLATSGIDTQYF; cdr3_nt: TGTGCCAGCAGCTTAGCGACTAGCGGGATAGATACGCAGTATTTT
clone_size: -; v_call: TRBV2; j_call: TRBJ1-4; d_call: -; cdr3_aa: CASGRAESFEKLFF; cdr3_nt: TGTGCCAGCGGGCGGGCCGAATCGTTTGAAAAACTGTTTTTT
clone_size: many; v_call: TRBV9; j_call: TRBJ2-3; d_call: -; cdr3_aa: CASSVAAQGADTQYF; cdr3_nt: TGTGCCAGCAGCGTAGCGGCTCAGGGCGCAGATACGCAGTATTTT
clone_size: many; v_call: TRBV19; j_call: TRBJ2-4; d_call: TRBD2; cdr3_aa: CASRDPGGAKNIQYF; cdr3_nt: TGTGCCAGTAGGGACCCCGGGGGGGCCAAAAACATTCAGTACTTC
clone_size: many; v_call: TRBV2; j_call: TRBJ2-4; d_call: -; cdr3_aa: CASSEAGAKNIQYF; cdr3_nt: TGTGCCAGCAGTGAAGCGGGAGCCAAAAACATTCAGTACTTC
clone_size: -; v_call: TRBV19; j_call: TRBJ2-7; d_call: -; cdr3_aa: CASSIVAGVEQYF; cdr3_nt: TGTGCCAGTAGTATCGTGGCAGGGGTCGAGCAGTACTTC
clone_size: -; v_call: TRBV4-3; j_call: TRBJ2-7; d_call: TRBD2; cdr3_aa: CASSLTSGPYEQYF; cdr3_nt: TGCGCCAGCAGCCTGACTAGCGGACCCTACGAGCAGTACTTC
clone_size: -; v_call: TRBV7-9; j_call: TRBJ1-1; d_call: -; cdr3_aa: CASSHGGAEAFF; cdr3_nt: TGTGCCAGCAGCCACGGAGGGGCCGAAGCTTTCTTT
clone_size: -; v_call: TRBV15; j_call: TRBJ2-2; d_call: -; cdr3_aa: CATSRDPAAVRTGELFF; cdr3_nt: TGTGCCACCAGCAGAGATCCGGCAGCGGTGAGGACCGGGGAGCTGTTTTTT
clone_size: many; v_call: TRBV7-9; j_call: TRBJ1-1; d_call: -; cdr3_aa: CASSFRTGDAEAFF; cdr3_nt: TGTGCCAGCAGCTTTCGGACGGGGGACGCTGAAGCTTTCTTT
clone_size: many; v_call: TRBV6-1; j_call: TRBJ2-2; d_call: -; cdr3_aa: CASSGRPNTGELFF; cdr3_nt: TGTGCCAGCAGCGGACGTCCGAACACCGGGGAGCTGTTTTTT
clone_size: many; v_call: TRBV20-1; j_call: TRBJ2-3; d_call: -; cdr3_aa: CSARVGGVGDTQYF; cdr3_nt: TGCAGTGCTAGAGTGGGGGGAGTGGGAGATACGCAGTATTTT
clone_size: -; v_call: TRBV24-1; j_call: TRBJ1-1; d_call: TRBD1; cdr3_aa: CATSDGQGATEAFF; cdr3_nt: TGTGCCACCAGTGATGGACAGGGGGCCACTGAAGCTTTCTTT
clone_size: -; v_call: TRBV7-2; j_call: TRBJ1-2; d_call: -; cdr3_aa: CASSSGSGHYGYTF; cdr3_nt: TGTGCCAGCAGCTCTGGTTCGGGGCACTATGGCTACACCTTC
clone_size: many; v_call: TRBV4-1; j_call: TRBJ2-7; d_call: TRBD1; cdr3_aa: CASSQEDRYDEQYF; cdr3_nt: TGCGCCAGCAGCCAAGAGGACAGGTACGACGAGCAGTACTTC
clone_size: many; v_call: TRBV20-1; j_call: TRBJ2-7; d_call: TRBD1; cdr3_aa: CSARGSGQGYEQYF; cdr3_nt: TGCAGTGCTAGAGGGTCAGGACAGGGGTACGAGCAGTACTTC
clone_size: -; v_call: TRBV10-1; j_call: TRBJ2-2; d_call: -; cdr3_aa: CASSVASESNTGELFF; cdr3_nt: TGCGCCAGCAGTGTGGCTAGCGAATCGAACACCGGGGAGCTGTTTTTT
clone_size: many; v_call: TRBV2; j_call: TRBJ1-3; d_call: -; cdr3_aa: CASSGTRAGGTIYF; cdr3_nt: TGTGCCAGCAGTGGGACAAGGGCCGGAGGCACCATATATTTT